This T cell receptor beta chain was documented in a study of T cell responses to AZD1222 COVID-19 vaccine. Clones were sequenced by immunoSEQ multiplex PCR, and TCRdb holds only the in-frame ones, with some missing. This table has about 120,000 clones, about 92% appearing once. The CDR3 is 10 residues long. Between the trimmed V and J ends, which lost 7 bases and 5 bases, there was a span of 8 bases. CDR1 is SQVTM and CDR2 is ANQGSEA in the germline V gene. The chain employs TRBV29-1 and TRBJ1-2; D call uncertain. The input for sequencing was peripheral blood, taken on day 0 of AZD1222 vaccination. This TCR derives from an adult in good health. The CDR3 DNA reads as TGCAGCGGCGACACTTATGGCTACACCTTC. Its protein is CSGDTYGYTF. The full variable domain, in which reference TRBV29-1 and TRBJ1-2 provide the parts outside the CDR3, is SAVISQKPSRDICQRGTSLTIQCQVDSQVTMMFWYRQQPGQSLTLIATANQGSEATYESGFVIDKFPISRPNLTFSTLTVSNMSPEDSSIYLCSGDTYGYTFGSGTRLTVV.